This TCR beta chain was recovered during a study of a mutant IDH1 vaccine in newly diagnosed glioma. Described time point: baseline, week 1 (first vaccination visit). Treatment defined: pre-vaccination baseline after standard-of-care therapy. The donors had new WHO grade 3 or 4 astrocytomas; these were IDH1-mutant and ATRX-lost. The CDR3 runs 17 residues. Broader study findings: The vaccine induced immune responses, and these occurred in around 93% of patients. Seemingly, pseudoprogression had no relation to changes in the top peripheral T cell clonotypes.

To note about this clone: Its antigen is still unknown.

Produced via immunoSEQ multiplex PCR; TCRdb's table is partial and in-frame only. The sample has 50,000 to 65,000 clones, around three quarters seen once. This material consisted of PBMCs, taken from a glioma patient treated with radiotherapy, temozolomide or both. The source is a middle-aged woman with glioma. This chain joins TRBV21-1 and TRBJ2-2; whether TRBD1, the table's D call, matches the DNA was not checked. TRBV21-1 is termed a pseudogene. CDR3 in amino acids: CASSNEVRGFDPGELFF. In DNA form, the CDR3 reads TGTGCCAGCAGCAATGAGGTAAGGGGTTTCGACCCCGGGGAGCTGTTTTTT.